Sequencing of this T cell receptor beta chain was carried out in a study of T cells in Graves' hyperthyroidism and ophthalmopathy. The study, taken as a whole, reports: The model identified upcoming ophthalmopathy a median roughly 6 months ahead of onset.

Amplification of TCR beta CDR3 regions used RNA as the template. During a first-round RT-PCR of the TCR CDR3, the HTBI primer set was used. TCRdb re-derived calls from the multiplex PCR reads in MiXCR, one entry per CDR3 protein. Among about 96,000 distinct CDR3 sequences listed, roughly half were seen once. The length of the CDR3 is 16 residues. The ends were cut back, 5 bases at V and 3 bases at J, with 19 bases in the middle. This clonotype has ten or more counts. What it binds is not known. Source material: blood. The chain combines TRBV12-3 or TRBV12-4 with TRBJ1-1; D possibly corresponds to TRBD1 (6 bases). The TCR comes from a woman aged 40 to 49 with Graves' hyperthyroidism. The CDR3 coding sequence is TGTGCCAGCAGTCCTCCAACAGGGTATGGTGACACTGAAGCTTTCTTT. This gives the protein CASSPPTGYGDTEAFF.